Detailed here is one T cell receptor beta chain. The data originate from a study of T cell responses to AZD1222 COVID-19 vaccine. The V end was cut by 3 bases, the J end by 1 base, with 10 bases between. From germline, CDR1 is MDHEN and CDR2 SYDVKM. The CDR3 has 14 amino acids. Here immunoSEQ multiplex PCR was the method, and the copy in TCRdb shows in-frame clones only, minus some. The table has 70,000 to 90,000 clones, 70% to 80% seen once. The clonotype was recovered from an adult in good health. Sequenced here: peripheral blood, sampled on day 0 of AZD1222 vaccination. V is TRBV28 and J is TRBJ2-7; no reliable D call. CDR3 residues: CASSLFVGSYEQYF. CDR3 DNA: TGTGCCAGCAGTTTGTTTGTCGGATCCTACGAGCAGTACTTC.